This T cell receptor (beta chain) was documented in a study of blood T cell repertoires in COVID-19. Trimming took off 3 bases at V and 7 bases at J, with 18 bases between the two ends. Germline V gives CDR1 GTSNPN, CDR2 SVGIG (reference sequence). The CDR3 is 15 residues long. TCRdb keeps only in-frame clones here, not all; method: immunoSEQ multiplex PCR. The sample records approximately 160,000 clones, roughly 80% being singletons. The sequence was collected from a man in his 70s with acute or convalescent COVID-19. The sequenced sample was peripheral blood. The rearrangement links TRBV30 to TRBJ1-4; D uncertain. Here the CDR3 reads CAWRNEWPGGEKLFF. The CDR3 nucleotides read TGTGCCTGGAGGAACGAATGGCCGGGAGGTGAAAAACTGTTTTTT.